This T cell receptor beta chain was recorded in a study of neurological immune-mediated disorders (dated by TCRdb to between 2017 and 2020). In terms of the full investigation: The study compared peripheral blood TCR-beta repertoires of HTLV-I-associated myelopathy (HAM/TSP) patients, multiple sclerosis patients and healthy controls using UMI-based sequencing. The cohort was made up of 68 subjects, consisting of about 14 HAM/TSP patients, about 34 multiple sclerosis patients and about 20 healthy controls. Alongside PBMC samples, the set of some 100 TCR-beta libraries contained longitudinal samples, technical triplicates, and paired CD4+ and CD8+ T-cell subsets that had been sorted. Technical triplicate libraries were sequenced so that the variability in frequency of each individual clone could be precisely calculated. The full study reports these points: TCR clonal expansion was highest in HAM/TSP patients and lowest in MS patients, with MS patients falling below even healthy controls. Expanded clones from different subjects shared no identical CDR3 amino acid sequences, which suggests that TCR-beta repertoires were private in all groups.

Spanning cysteine to phenylalanine, the CDR3 consists of 13 amino acids. Only CDR3 DNA is held: 39 bases, read in frame from base 1. Trimming costs V 4 bases and J 2 bases, and their ends lie 8 bases apart. The germline V gene (reference sequence) gives CDR1 as SEHNR and CDR2 as FQNEAQ. Remarks on this clonotype: The antigen this receptor binds is unknown. Base quality data are lacking; no much larger clone is found one base away.

cDNA synthesis used template-switch 5'RACE with a primer carrying a 10-nucleotide random unique molecular identifier tagging each TCR transcript. Each sequencing run produced over 190 million TCR-beta sequences covering 15-18 subjects. Total RNA was extracted with the RNeasy kit. The KAPA Real-time Library Amplification kit was used to amplify TCR-beta VDJ regions with primers targeting the TCR constant region and the 5'RACE anchor. A first PCR added sample indexes and Illumina adaptors, after which a second PCR increased the library yield. After Ampure bead purification, the TCR product of roughly 650 bp was size-selected on a 2% E-gel SizeSelection system. Before pooling, library quality was assessed on a Bioanalyzer, concentration was determined with Qubit, and library quantification was performed with the Kapa Library Quantification kit. An Illumina HiSeq 2500 sequenced the libraries paired-end 2 x 150 bp. To increase sequence diversity, about 23-30% phiX was spiked into each library pool. The published analysis was carried out like this. Quality-filtered reads were processed with the UMI-based MiGEC pipeline, which removed over 75% of raw TCR sequences during error correction. IMGT germline references were used for alignment of VDJ genes, and clonotypes were defined by a unique CDR3 amino acid sequence together with V-J genes. Clonal expansion, Shannon diversity and CDR3 relatedness were evaluated with VDJtools (CalcPairwiseDistances, ClusterSamples), while phylogenetic trees were built in CLCbio workbench. A clone was classed as expanded if it had 8 or more unique UMIs, a cutoff based on coefficient-of-variation modelling across technical triplicates. Using fastp at Q25 and MiXCR, TCRdb reprocessed the public reads and kept productive beta chains. Each CDR3 protein appears once, grouped with its most common genes and DNA. TCRdb's processing, not the authors' own work, is the source of the V and J calls. The sample table holds roughly 61,000 distinct CDR3 sequences, of which 24% were seen once. The ten largest clones represent about 4.6% of the sample.

Read against the paper, the sample's time point label means: technical triplicate 2. Unsorted PBMC libraries were generated from 2 million PBMCs stored in RNAlater at -80 °C until RNA extraction. Peripheral blood underwent Ficoll-Hypaque density gradient centrifugation to isolate PBMCs, which were then cryopreserved in liquid nitrogen. The TCR was taken from a man aged 55 to 70 with HTLV-1-associated myelopathy (HAM/TSP). This receptor chain uses TRBV7-9 and TRBJ1-2; D gene: possibly TRBD1, on 6 matching bases. Sample: PBMCs. CDR3 loop: CASSSTGNYGYTF. In nucleotide form, the sequence is TGTGCCAGCAGCTCTACAGGGAACTATGGCTACACCTTC. The CDR3, completed at both ends by the reference TRBV7-9 and TRBJ1-2 genes, gives the full variable domain DTGVSQNPRHKITKRGQNVTFRCDPISEHNRLYWYRQTLGQGPEFLTYFQNEAQLEKSRLLSDRFSAERPKGSFSTLEIQRTEQGDSAMYLCASSSTGNYGYTFGSGTRLTVV.